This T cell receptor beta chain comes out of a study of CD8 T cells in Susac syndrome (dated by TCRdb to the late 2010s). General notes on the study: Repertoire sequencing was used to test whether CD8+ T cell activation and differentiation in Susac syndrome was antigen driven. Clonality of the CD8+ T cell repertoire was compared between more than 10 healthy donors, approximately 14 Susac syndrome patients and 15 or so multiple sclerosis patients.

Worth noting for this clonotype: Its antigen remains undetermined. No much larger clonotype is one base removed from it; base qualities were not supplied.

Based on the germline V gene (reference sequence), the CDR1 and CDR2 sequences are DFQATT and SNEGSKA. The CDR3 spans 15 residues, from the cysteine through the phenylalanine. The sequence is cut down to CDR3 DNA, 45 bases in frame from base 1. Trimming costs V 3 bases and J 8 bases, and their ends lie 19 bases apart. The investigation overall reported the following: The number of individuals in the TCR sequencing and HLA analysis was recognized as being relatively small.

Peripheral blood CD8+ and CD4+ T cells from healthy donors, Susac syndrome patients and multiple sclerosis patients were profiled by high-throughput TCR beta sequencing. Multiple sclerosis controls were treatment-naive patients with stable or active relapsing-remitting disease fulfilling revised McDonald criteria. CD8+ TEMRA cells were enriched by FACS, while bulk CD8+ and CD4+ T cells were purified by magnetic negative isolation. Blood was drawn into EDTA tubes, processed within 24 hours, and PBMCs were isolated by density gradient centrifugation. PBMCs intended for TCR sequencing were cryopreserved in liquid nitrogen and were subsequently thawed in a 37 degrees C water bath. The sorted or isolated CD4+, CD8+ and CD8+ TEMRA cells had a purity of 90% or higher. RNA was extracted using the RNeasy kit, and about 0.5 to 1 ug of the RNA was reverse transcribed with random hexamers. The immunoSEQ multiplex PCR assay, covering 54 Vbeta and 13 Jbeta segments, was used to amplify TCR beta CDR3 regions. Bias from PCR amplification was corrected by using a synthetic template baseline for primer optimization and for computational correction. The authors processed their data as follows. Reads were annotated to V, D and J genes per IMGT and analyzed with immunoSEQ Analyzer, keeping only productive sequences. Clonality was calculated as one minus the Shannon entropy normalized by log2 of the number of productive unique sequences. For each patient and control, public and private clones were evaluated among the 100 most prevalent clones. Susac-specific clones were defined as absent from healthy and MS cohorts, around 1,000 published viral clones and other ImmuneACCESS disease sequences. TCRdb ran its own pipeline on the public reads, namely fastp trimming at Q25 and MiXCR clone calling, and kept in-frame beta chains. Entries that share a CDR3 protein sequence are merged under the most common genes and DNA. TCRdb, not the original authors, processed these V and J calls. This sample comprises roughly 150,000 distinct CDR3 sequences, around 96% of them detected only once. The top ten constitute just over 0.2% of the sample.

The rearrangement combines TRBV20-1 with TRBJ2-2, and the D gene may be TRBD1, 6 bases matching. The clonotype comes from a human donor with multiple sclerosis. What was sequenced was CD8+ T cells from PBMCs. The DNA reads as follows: TGCAGTGCTAGGGGGCTTAGACAGGCGGGTGGGGAGCTGTTTTTT. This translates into CSARGLRQAGGELFF.